This T cell receptor beta chain was sequenced for a study of beta chain features in type 1 diabetes. This CDR3 region has 15 residues. From germline, CDR1 is SEHNR and CDR2 FQNEAQ (reference sequence). V lost 5 bases, J lost 5 bases, and 7 bases stayed unmatched. This clone appeared a few times. Its antigen is undetermined. The authors reverse transcribed all of the isolated RNA, so sequencing captured expressed TCRB transcripts. Generated by immunoSEQ multiplex PCR, the TCRdb table keeps only in-frame clones and is missing some. Of 500,000 to 850,000 clones in the sample, about 14% were seen once. General study points: When Type 1 diabetes patients were examined, their TCRB CDR3s proved moderately but significantly shorter in all four CD4+ subsets.

Material for sequencing was naive CD4+ T cells from blood. V gene TRBV7-9 combines with J gene TRBJ2-3; 10 nucleotides agree with TRBD2. This TCR came from a man younger than 35 with type 1 diabetes. The CDR3 region is CASSPLAGAGDTQYF. The CDR3, as DNA: TGTGCCAGCAGCCCGCTAGCGGGAGCGGGAGATACGCAGTATTTT.